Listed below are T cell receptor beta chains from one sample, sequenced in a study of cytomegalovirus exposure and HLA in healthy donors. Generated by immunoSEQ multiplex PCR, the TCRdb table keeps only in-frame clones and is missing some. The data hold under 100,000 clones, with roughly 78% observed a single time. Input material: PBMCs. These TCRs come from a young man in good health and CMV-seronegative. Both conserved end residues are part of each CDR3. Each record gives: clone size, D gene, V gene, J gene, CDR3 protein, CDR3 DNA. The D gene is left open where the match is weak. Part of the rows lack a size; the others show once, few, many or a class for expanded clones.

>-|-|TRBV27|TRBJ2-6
CASSSGANVLTF
TGTGCCAGCTCGTCTGGGGCCAACGTCCTGACTTTC
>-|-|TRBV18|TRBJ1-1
CASSPDIKGTGGTEAFF
TGTGCCAGCTCACCAGATATCAAGGGGACGGGAGGCACTGAAGCTTTCTTT
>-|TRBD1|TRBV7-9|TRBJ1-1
CSSSLYRTGGAGYTEAFF
TGTTCCAGCAGCTTATATAGGACAGGGGGCGCCGGGTACACTGAAGCTTTCTTT
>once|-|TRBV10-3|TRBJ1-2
CAIAPQGLGGYTF
TGTGCCATTGCCCCCCAGGGGTTAGGTGGCTACACCTTC
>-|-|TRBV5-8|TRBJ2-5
CASSLWGRETQYF
TGTGCCAGCAGCTTGTGGGGCCGAGAGACCCAGTACTTC
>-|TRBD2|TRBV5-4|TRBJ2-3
CASSQTSGSSDTQYF
TGTGCCAGCAGCCAGACTAGCGGGAGTTCAGATACGCAGTATTTT
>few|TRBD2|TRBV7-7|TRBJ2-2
CASRPRTSGSWGELFF
TGTGCTAGCAGACCTCGGACTAGCGGGAGTTGGGGGGAGCTGTTTTTT
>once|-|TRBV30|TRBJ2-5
CAWSIHSGKETQYF
TGTGCCTGGAGTATACACAGCGGAAAAGAGACCCAGTACTTC
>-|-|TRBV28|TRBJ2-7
CASRIQGSGEQYF
TGTGCCAGCAGGATTCAGGGGTCGGGCGAGCAGTACTTC
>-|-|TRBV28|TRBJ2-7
CPSSFVVDRAYEQYF
TGTCCCAGCAGTTTTGTCGTAGACAGAGCATACGAGCAGTACTTC
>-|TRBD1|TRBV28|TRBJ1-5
CASSLVGQGAWGNQPQHF
TGTGCCAGCAGTTTGGTAGGACAGGGGGCATGGGGCAATCAGCCCCAGCATTTT
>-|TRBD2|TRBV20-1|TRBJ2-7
CSARGLAGEYF
TGCAGTGCTAGAGGCCTAGCGGGAGAGTACTTC
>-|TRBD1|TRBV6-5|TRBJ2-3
CASSGGQGGNAQYF
TGTGCCAGCAGTGGCGGACAGGGGGGGAACGCGCAGTATTTT
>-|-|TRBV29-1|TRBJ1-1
CSVVGDKAFF
TGCAGCGTTGTGGGGGACAAAGCTTTCTTT
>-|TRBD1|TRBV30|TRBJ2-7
CAWWGQGVHEQYF
TGTGCCTGGTGGGGACAGGGGGTCCACGAGCAGTACTTC
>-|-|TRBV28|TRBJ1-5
CASSLGGRGGGSNQPQHF
TGTGCCAGCAGTTTAGGGGGCAGAGGAGGCGGGAGCAATCAGCCCCAGCATTTT
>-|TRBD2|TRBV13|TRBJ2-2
CASSLFPSGGAGTGELFF
TGTGCCAGCAGCTTATTTCCTAGCGGGGGGGCCGGAACCGGGGAGCTGTTTTTT
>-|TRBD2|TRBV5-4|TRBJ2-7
CASSLAGRPYEQYF
TGTGCCAGCAGCTTAGCCGGGAGGCCCTACGAGCAGTACTTC
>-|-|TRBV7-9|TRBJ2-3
CASSSAAAGITDTQYF
TGTGCCAGCAGCTCCGCGGCCGCCGGAATCACAGATACGCAGTATTTT
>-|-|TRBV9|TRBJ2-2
CASSGTAQGVGELFF
TGTGCCAGCAGCGGGACAGCTCAAGGGGTAGGGGAGCTGTTTTTT
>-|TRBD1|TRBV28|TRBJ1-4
CARHNPGGTNEKLFF
TGTGCCAGACACAACCCAGGGGGAACTAATGAAAAACTGTTTTTT
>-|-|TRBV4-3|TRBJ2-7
CASSQDIFQGSYEQYF
TGCGCCAGCAGCCAAGATATTTTCCAGGGATCCTACGAGCAGTACTTC
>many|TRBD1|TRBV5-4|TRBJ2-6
CASSTGTDYSGANVLTF
TGTGCCAGCAGCACCGGGACAGACTACTCTGGGGCCAACGTCCTGACTTTC
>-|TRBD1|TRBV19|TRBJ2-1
CASSLLGTVYNEQFF
TGTGCCAGTAGCCTACTGGGGACAGTATACAATGAGCAGTTCTTC
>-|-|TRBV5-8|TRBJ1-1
CASSTRNTEAFF
TGTGCCAGCAGCACAAGGAACACTGAAGCTTTCTTT
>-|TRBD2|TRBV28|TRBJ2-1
CASSMAAGGLKEQFF
TGTGCCAGCAGTATGGCAGCGGGAGGTCTTAAAGAGCAGTTCTTC
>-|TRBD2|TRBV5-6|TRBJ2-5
CASSFIAGEETQYF
TGTGCCAGCAGCTTTATAGCGGGAGAAGAGACCCAGTACTTC
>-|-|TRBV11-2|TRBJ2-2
CASSPLRGSRGGELFF
TGTGCCAGCAGCCCCCTCCGGGGGTCTCGAGGCGGGGAGCTGTTTTTT
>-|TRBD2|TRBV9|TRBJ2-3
CASSVVGGAGGAGTTQYF
TGTGCCAGCAGCGTAGTGGGCGGTGCGGGGGGTGCCGGGACTACGCAGTATTTT
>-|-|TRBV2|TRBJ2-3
CASIQGLVTDTQYF
TGTGCCAGTATACAGGGCCTGGTCACAGATACGCAGTATTTT
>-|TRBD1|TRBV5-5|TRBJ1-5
CASSWTGGSQPQHF
TGTGCCAGCAGCTGGACAGGGGGTAGTCAGCCCCAGCATTTT
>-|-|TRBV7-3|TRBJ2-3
CASSLTGGGTDTQYF
TGTGCCAGCAGCTTAACCGGAGGGGGCACAGATACGCAGTATTTT
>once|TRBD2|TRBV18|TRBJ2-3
CASSPSVQRGERF
TGTGCCAGCTCACCATCAGTCCAGCGGGGGGAACGCTTT
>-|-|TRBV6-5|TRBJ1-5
CASSPSSNQPQHF
TGTGCCAGCAGCCCTAGCAGCAATCAGCCCCAGCATTTT